The 8 T cell receptor beta chains reported below all come from one sample, sequenced in a study of vaccination and CD4 T cells after COVID-19. The Oncomine TCR Beta short-read assay was what sequenced the DNA obtained from cultured CD4+ T cells. TCRdb ran MiXCR on the PCR reads and lists one entry per CDR3 protein. This sample carries about 19,000 distinct CDR3 sequences, about half of them seen once, and the ten largest clones take about a tenth. Treatment reported: 10-day PBMC culture with coronavirus spike peptide pools or control peptides (ViraFEST assay). The antigens for these receptors are not known. Here the sequenced sample was CD4+ T cells from blood, cultured in vitro, taken before SARS-CoV-2 vaccination. Source of these receptors: a human donor who had recovered from COVID-19.

The V call is TRBV29-1, the J call TRBJ2-3; D gene unclear. V gave up 3 bases and J gave up 1 base, with 11 bases separating them. The germline gives CDR1 SQVTM, CDR2 ANQGSEA. This CDR3 is built from 14 residues. Here the CDR3 reads CSVDRGWGTDTQYF. CDR3 DNA sequence: TGCAGCGTTGATCGAGGTTGGGGCACAGATACGCAGTATTTT.

The CDR3 is CASSPGADTQYF. The CDR3 bases are TGTGCCAGCTCACCAGGTGCAGATACGCAGTATTTT. The chain couples TRBV18 to TRBJ2-3, with D unresolved. Germline CDR1 KGHSH, CDR2 LQKENI. V lost 2 bases, J lost 4 bases, and 4 bases lay in between. The CDR3 extends over 12 amino acids.

The CDR3 nucleotides read TGCGCCAGCAGCCAAGGACTAGCGGGTCTTATTTATGAGCAGTTCTTC. It is translated as CASSQGLAGLIYEQFF. The chain uses TRBV4-1 and TRBJ2-1; 10 nucleotides line up with TRBD2. J lost 8 bases, V lost 1 base, and 8 bases had no gene match. Germline CDR1 and CDR2: MGHRA and YSYEKL. The CDR3 is 16 residues long.

This clonotype has only a few counts. As DNA, the CDR3 is TGTGCCAGCAGTGTCCGGGACAGGGGCTTAAAGGATTCACCCCTCCACTTT. Its protein product is CASSVRDRGLKDSPLHF. The genes are TRBV6-1 and TRBJ1-6; TRBD1 aligns across 10 bases. Germline V gene data show CDR1 as MNHNS and CDR2 as SASEGT. The trim removed 4 bases at V and 8 bases at J, leaving 11 bases unmatched. This CDR3 region has 17 residues.

The chain couples TRBV18 to TRBJ2-5; D is undetermined. CDR3 length: 13 residues. The V end lost 2 bases, the J end lost 2 bases, and 6 bases lay between the germline ends. Germline V gives CDR1 KGHSH, CDR2 LQKENI. For the CDR3, the DNA is TGTGCCAGCTCACCATACACTCAAGAGACCCAGTACTTC. Protein product: CASSPYTQETQYF. Combining the CDR3 with reference TRBV18 and TRBJ2-5 gives the whole variable domain NAGVMQNPRHLVRRRGQEARLRCSPMKGHSHVYWYRQLPEEGLKFMVYLQKENIIDESGMPKERFSAEFPKEGPSILRIQQVVRGDSAAYFCASSPYTQETQYFGPGTRLLVL.

This clonotype was seen a handful of times. The chain employs TRBV20-1 and TRBJ2-5; 12 bases fit TRBD2. The germline V gene encodes CDR1 DFQATT and CDR2 SNEGSKA (reference sequence). The CDR3 length is 16 residues. The ends lost 6 bases at V and 5 bases at J; junction bases unmatched: 13. CDR3 region: CSARSPSGRALETQYF. The CDR3 DNA is TGCAGTGCCAGGTCGCCTAGCGGGAGGGCACTCGAGACCCAGTACTTC.

The chain recombines TRBV7-8 with TRBJ2-7; 11 bases agree with TRBD1. V lost 3 bases and J lost 4; bases outside the gene matches: 5. The length of the CDR3 is 15 residues. CDR1 and CDR2 (germline): SGHVS, FQNEAQ. The CDR3 bases are TGTGCCAGCAGCTTCTGGGACAGGGGGAGTTACGAGCAGTACTTC. Encoded protein: CASSFWDRGSYEQYF. The entire variable domain, with the rest obtained from reference TRBV7-8 and TRBJ2-7, is as follows: GAGVSQSPRYKVAKRGQDVALRCDPISGHVSLFWYQQALGQGPEFLTYFQNEAQLDKSGLPSDRFFAERPEGSVSTLKIQRTQQEDSAVYLCASSFWDRGSYEQYFGPGTRLTVT.

The chain combines TRBV6-5 with TRBJ1-1; tentatively, D is TRBD1 (6 bases). The ends were cut back, 0 bases at V and 4 bases at J, with 9 bases in the middle. Germline V CDR1 and CDR2: MNHEY, SVGAGI. There are 14 residues in the CDR3. CDR3 in amino acids: CASSYSDRGTEAFF. For the CDR3, the DNA is TGTGCCAGCAGTTACTCGGACAGAGGCACTGAAGCTTTCTTT.